The 5 T cell receptor beta chains reported below all come from one sample, sequenced in a study of blood T cell repertoires in COVID-19. Produced via immunoSEQ multiplex PCR; TCRdb's table is partial and in-frame only. The data show about 180,000 clones, approximately 88% seen once. The sample was PBMCs or T cells enriched from blood (not recorded which). The receptors derive from a woman aged 18-30 years who had recovered from COVID-19.

V is TRBV9 and J is TRBJ2-3; the match to TRBD2 covers 9 bases. The trim removed 3 bases at V and 4 bases at J, leaving 15 bases unmatched. The CDR3 sequence is 18 residues long. Per the germline V gene, CDR1 is SGDLS and CDR2 is YYNGEE. The CDR3 protein is CASSGDVGTSSKSDTQYF. In DNA form, the CDR3 reads TGTGCCAGCAGCGGAGATGTCGGGACTAGCTCTAAGTCAGATACGCAGTATTTT.

The chain is built from TRBV28 and TRBJ2-3; 7 nucleotides agree with TRBD1. CDR3 length: 13 amino acids. J gave up 2 bases and V 9 bases, and 5 bases lay outside the gene matches. CDR1 MDHEN and CDR2 SYDVKM come from the germline V gene. The CDR3 region is CASTGDTTDTQYF. Here the CDR3 DNA reads TGTGCCAGTACAGGGGATACCACAGATACGCAGTATTTT.

The rearrangement links TRBV18 to TRBJ2-5; possible D gene TRBD2, 7 bases. Trimming stripped 3 bases from V and 5 bases from J, with 22 bases between. This CDR3 is built from 17 residues. CDR1 KGHSH and CDR2 LQKENI come from the germline V gene. The CDR3, as DNA: TGTGCCAGCTCACCCCGCAGGGGCGGGAGCCCGGGGGAGACCCAGTACTTC. Its translation is CASSPRRGGSPGETQYF.

This chain joins TRBV30 and TRBJ1-1, with 7 bases lining up with TRBD1. This CDR3 region has 13 residues. Germline CDR1 and CDR2: GTSNPN and SVGIG (reference sequence). The J segment lost 1 base and the V segment lost 4 bases, leaving 3 bases of the junction unmatched. The CDR3 loop is CAWTRQGNTEAFF. DNA of the CDR3: TGTGCCTGGACGCGACAGGGGAACACTGAAGCTTTCTTT.

The rearrangement joins TRBV9 to TRBJ2-5, with 9 bases lining up with TRBD2. CDR1 and CDR2 (germline): SGDLS, YYNGEE. With V trimmed by 4 bases and J by 5 bases, 12 bases remained unmatched. This CDR3 has 16 residues. CDR3 coding DNA: TGTGCCAGCAGCAGTAGAGCAGCGGGAGGTCGCGAGACCCAGTACTTC. This encodes CASSSRAAGGRETQYF. Variable domain in full (rest from reference TRBV9 and TRBJ2-5): DSGVTQTPKHLITATGQRVTLRCSPRSGDLSVYWYQQSLDQGLQFLIQYYNGEERAKGNILERFSAQQFPDLHSELNLSSLELGDSALYFCASSSRAAGGRETQYFGPGTRLLVL.